This T cell receptor beta chain was profiled in a study of radiation and T cells in renal cell carcinoma. This clone has ten or more counts. The table came from immunoSEQ multiplex PCR; TCRdb's copy has only in-frame clones and leaves some out. The sample carries about 170,000 clones, about 85% recorded once. The CDR3 totals 16 residues. In germline, CDR1 is SEHNR, CDR2 FQNEAQ (reference sequence). V lost 2 bases and J 0 bases, leaving 11 bases between the germline ends. The time point denotes: blood 4 weeks post-SBRT, at nephrectomy. Treatment here: 15 Gy SBRT to primary tumor, nephrectomy 4 weeks later. Nephrectomy followed 15 Gy stereotactic body radiation by 4 weeks. The tumor was a clear cell renal cell carcinoma.

The TCR was taken from a woman in her forties or fifties with renal cell carcinoma. The V and J genes are TRBV7-9 and TRBJ1-3; tentative D call: TRBD1 (5 bases). The source material was blood, sampled from a patient whose treatment included radiotherapy and nephrectomy. CDR3 region: CASSLLGGTSGNTIYF. The CDR3 nucleotides are TGTGCCAGCAGCTTACTTGGGGGAACCTCTGGAAACACCATATATTTT.